This T cell receptor (beta chain) was retrieved from a study of cytomegalovirus exposure and HLA in healthy donors. Findings and caveats of the study: Researchers reported in a later analysis that a missense DCLRE1C variant was tied to TCR beta V- and J-gene trimming.

The CDR3 length is 14 residues. With 5 bases clipped from V and 6 bases from J, the junction kept 7 bases outside the gene matches. Per germline, CDR1 MNHNY and CDR2 SVGAGI (reference sequence). PCR was performed using 60 Vbeta and 13 Jbeta primers. In the original processing: Roughly 10 million shared chains were among some 80 million unique TCR beta chains counted in a later analysis. Generated by immunoSEQ multiplex PCR, the TCRdb table keeps only in-frame clones and is missing some. V and J calls plus clone size are reproduced from that table; the DNA served to infer D and trimming. The table has 150,000 to 200,000 clones, around nine tenths seen once. As to this clone: Its specificity is unknown.

Source material: PBMCs. The chain joins TRBV6-6 to TRBJ1-2, with 9 bases lining up with TRBD1. This sequence was found in a woman between 18 and 29 years old in good health and CMV-seronegative. The CDR3 protein is CASSTTGGLDGYTF. The CDR3 nucleotides read TGTGCCAGCAGTACGACAGGGGGATTAGATGGCTACACCTTC.